The 32 T cell receptor beta chains below all came from one sample that was sequenced in a study of CXCR3-negative and CXCR3-positive naive CD8 T cells. All TRB cDNA libraries came from 5' RACE performed with UMI labels. TCRdb re-analyzed the 5' RACE reads; it lists each CDR3 protein once, without DNA. The sample table sets out some 41,000 distinct CDR3 sequences. Source material: memory CD8+ T cells from blood. These receptors were collected from a human donor in good health. Some clones in this sample may be carry-over from other donors' samples.

The rearrangement joins TRBV11-3 to TRBJ2-7; TCRdb gives TRBD1 as the D gene, but with no DNA this cannot be confirmed. Germline V gene sequence: CDR1 SGHNT, CDR2 YENEEA. This CDR3 is built from 15 residues. CDR3 amino acids: CASSLGTGIPYEQYF.

The genes are TRBV20-1 and TRBJ1-1; there is no DNA to check the TCRdb D call of TRBD1. Per germline, CDR1 DFQATT and CDR2 SNEGSKA (reference sequence). The CDR3 is made up of 13 amino acids. CDR3 sequence: CSARTGDGTEAFF.

This rearrangement joins TRBV24-1 to TRBJ2-2; TCRdb names TRBD2, which stays unverified in the absence of DNA. In germline, CDR1 is KGHDR, CDR2 SFDVKD. This CDR3 comprises 15 residues. CDR3: CATSDSTLETGELFF.

The chain uses TRBV15 and TRBJ2-7; TCRdb lists TRBD1, though no DNA is available to test this call. The CDR3 is 14 residues long. Germline assignment: CDR1 LNHNV and CDR2 YYDKDF (reference sequence). Here the CDR3 reads CATSREGQAYEQYF.

This sequence joins TRBV14 and TRBJ2-1. The CDR3 has 12 amino acids. Germline-derived CDR1 and CDR2 are SGHDN and FVKESK. CDR3 sequence: CASSLSYNEQFF.

The J gene is TRBJ2-3, the V gene TRBV29-1; TCRdb picks TRBD1, but there is no DNA to check that call. The V gene's germline CDR1 is SQVTM and CDR2 ANQGSEA. The CDR3 totals 13 residues. CDR3 in amino acids: CSADTGTADTQYF.

The chain uses TRBV9 and TRBJ2-1; TCRdb selects TRBD2, and the lack of DNA leaves this call unchecked. There are 20 residues in the CDR3. CDR1 and CDR2 (germline): SGDLS, YYNGEE. The CDR3 sequence: CASSTHPGLAGYIIDNEQFF.

The gene calls are TRBV20-1 and TRBJ2-1; as DNA is missing, the TRBD1 call by TCRdb cannot be tested. This CDR3 has 13 amino acids. Germline CDR1 and CDR2: DFQATT and SNEGSKA (reference sequence). CDR3 residues: CSARALTYNEQFF.

V and J are TRBV7-9 and TRBJ1-6. Germline CDR1 and CDR2: SEHNR and FQNEAQ (reference sequence). This CDR3 is built from 16 residues. This CDR3 is CASSPLGPHYNSPLHF.

This chain links TRBV12-3 or TRBV12-4 with TRBJ2-2; the TCRdb D gene call, TRBD2, has no DNA to confirm it. The CDR3 has 18 residues. The CDR3 reads CASSPQFLAGGRPGELFF.

The chain carries TRBV20-1 and TRBJ2-2; the D call of TRBD1 rests on TCRdb alone, since no DNA is present to check it. CDR3 size: 16 residues. CDR1 is DFQATT, CDR2 SNEGSKA, per germline (reference sequence). CDR3 sequence reads: CSARIWTGGDTGELFF.

The chain links TRBV7-8 to TRBJ2-1; the D call of TRBD2 rests on TCRdb alone, since no DNA is present to check it. CDR3 size: 15 residues. Germline assignment: CDR1 SGHVS and CDR2 FQNEAQ. CDR3 in amino acids: CASSAIAGGYNEQFF.

CDR3 in amino acids: CSARQALYSNQPQHF. This rearrangement joins TRBV20-1 to TRBJ1-5. Per the germline V gene, CDR1 is DFQATT and CDR2 is SNEGSKA (reference sequence). This CDR3 is built from 15 residues.

V usage is TRBV7-8 and J usage is TRBJ1-1; TCRdb outputs TRBD1, but without DNA this stays unchecked. Germline CDR1 reads SGHVS; CDR2 reads FQNEAQ. This CDR3 comprises 16 residues. CDR3 amino acids: CASSRLGQFMNTEAFF. Variable domain in full (rest from reference TRBV7-8 and TRBJ1-1): GAGVSQSPRYKVAKRGQDVALRCDPISGHVSLFWYQQALGQGPEFLTYFQNEAQLDKSGLPSDRFFAERPEGSVSTLKIQRTQQEDSAVYLCASSRLGQFMNTEAFFGQGTRLTVV.

The chain combines TRBV29-1 with TRBJ1-4; the TCRdb D gene call, TRBD1, has no DNA to confirm it. This CDR3 is 15 amino acids long. CDR1 SQVTM and CDR2 ANQGSEA come from the germline V gene. The CDR3 is CSVEDGTEENEKLFF.

The chain links TRBV27 to TRBJ2-2; TCRdb designates TRBD1, a call that cannot be tested without DNA. Germline loops: CDR1 MNHEY, CDR2 SMNVEV (reference sequence). CDR3 length: 19 amino acids. CDR3 sequence: CASNPRAVGGPRDTGELFF.

J is TRBJ2-1 and V is TRBV6-5. Looked up from germline, CDR1 is MNHEY and CDR2 is SVGAGI. The CDR3 consists of 14 residues. CDR3 sequence: CASSYGESYNEQFF.

The chain is built from TRBV28 and TRBJ1-2; TCRdb's D call of TRBD1 is untestable without DNA. Germline V gene sequence: CDR1 MDHEN, CDR2 SYDVKM. The CDR3 consists of 13 residues. The CDR3 spells CASTLAGGYGYTF.

The CDR3 loop reads CASSYSAEPDQPQHF. The genes are TRBV6-2 or TRBV6-3 and TRBJ1-5. The length of the CDR3 is 15 residues. From germline, CDR1 is MNHEY and CDR2 SVGEGT.

The genes are TRBV6-6 and TRBJ2-3; TCRdb's assignment of TRBD1 cannot be checked, as there is no DNA. In germline, CDR1 is MNHNY, CDR2 SVGAGI (reference sequence). The length of the CDR3 is 16 residues. The CDR3 loop reads CASSNPDRDLSDTQYF.

The chain has TRBV6-4 and TRBJ2-3. The germline V gene has CDR1 MRHNA and CDR2 SNTAGT. The CDR3 has 12 residues. The CDR3 is CASSDSTDTQYF.

The chain carries TRBV12-3 or TRBV12-4 and TRBJ2-7; TCRdb gives TRBD1 as the D gene, but with no DNA this cannot be confirmed. This CDR3 is built from 15 residues. The CDR3 region is CASSTREAAGSKQYF.

V gene TRBV4-3 combines with J gene TRBJ2-6; TCRdb's assignment of TRBD1 cannot be checked, as there is no DNA. The CDR3 runs 16 residues. CDR1 and CDR2 from the germline V gene are LGHNA and YSLEER. CDR3 region: CASSQDPGEGANVLTF.

The chain joins TRBV7-9 to TRBJ1-5. The CDR3 contains 11 residues. Germline assignment: CDR1 SEHNR and CDR2 FQNEAQ (reference sequence). This CDR3 is CASSLSGPQHF.

The V gene is TRBV7-9, the J gene TRBJ1-1. The CDR3 has 11 amino acids. CDR1 SEHNR and CDR2 FQNEAQ come from the germline V gene (reference sequence). CDR3 sequence: CASSSVTEAFF.

The rearrangement joins TRBV25-1 to TRBJ1-1. This CDR3 spans 15 amino acids. Germline values: CDR1 MGHDK, CDR2 SYGVNS. This CDR3 is CASSFQTLLNTEAFF.

This chain connects TRBV29-1 to TRBJ2-5; checking the TCRdb D call of TRBD2 is not possible without DNA. The CDR3 extends over 21 amino acids. Germline lookup yields CDR1 SQVTM and CDR2 ANQGSEA. The CDR3 here is CSVPKGLEQTGLAGFQETQYF.

The chain uses TRBV14 and TRBJ2-5; checking the TCRdb D call of TRBD1 is not possible without DNA. The CDR3 loop spans 15 amino acids. Per the germline V gene, CDR1 is SGHDN and CDR2 is FVKESK. CDR3 in amino acids: CASSPHRGRGETQYF.

The rearrangement joins TRBV5-6 to TRBJ2-3; TCRdb calls TRBD1, which cannot be checked without DNA. The CDR3 length is 16 residues. Germline CDR1 SGHDT, CDR2 YYEEEE. The CDR3 protein is CASSFSGQAFTDTQYF.

This chain joins TRBV12-3 or TRBV12-4 and TRBJ1-2; lacking DNA, the TRBD1 call made by TCRdb goes unchecked. CDR3 length equals 13 residues. The CDR3: CASSSDRGYGYTF.

V and J are TRBV12-3 or TRBV12-4 and TRBJ1-1. The CDR3 length is 13 residues. The CDR3: CASSLWGDTEAFF.

This chain connects TRBV5-6 to TRBJ2-5; the TRBD1 assignment by TCRdb is unverifiable without DNA. Germline CDR1 and CDR2: SGHDT and YYEEEE. The CDR3 length is 14 residues. CDR3 amino acids: CASNQDRERGTQYF. Together with reference TRBV5-6 and TRBJ2-5, the CDR3 gives the full variable domain: DAGVTQSPTHLIKTRGQQVTLRCSPKSGHDTVSWYQQALGQGPQFIFQYYEEEERQRGNFPDRFSGHQFPNYSSELNVNALLLGDSALYLCASNQDRERGTQYFGPGTRLLVL.